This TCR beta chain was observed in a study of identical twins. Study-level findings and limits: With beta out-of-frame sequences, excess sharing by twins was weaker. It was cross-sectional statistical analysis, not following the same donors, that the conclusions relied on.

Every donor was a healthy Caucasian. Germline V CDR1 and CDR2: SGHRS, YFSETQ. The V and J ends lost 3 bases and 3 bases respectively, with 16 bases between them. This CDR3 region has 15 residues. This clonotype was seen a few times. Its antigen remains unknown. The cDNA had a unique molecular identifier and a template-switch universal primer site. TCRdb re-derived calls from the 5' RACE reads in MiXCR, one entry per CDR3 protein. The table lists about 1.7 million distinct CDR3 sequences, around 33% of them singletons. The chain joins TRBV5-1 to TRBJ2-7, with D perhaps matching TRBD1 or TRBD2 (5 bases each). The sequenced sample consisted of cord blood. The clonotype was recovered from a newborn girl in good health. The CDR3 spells CASSSYRDRHYEQYF. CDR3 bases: TGCGCCAGCAGCTCATACCGGGACCGCCACTACGAGCAGTACTTC.